Following are 5 T cell receptor beta chains from one sample sequenced in a study of blood T cell repertoires in COVID-19. Produced via immunoSEQ multiplex PCR; TCRdb's table is partial and in-frame only. Here the sample spans tens of thousands of clones, about 70% being singletons. Specimen: peripheral blood. The receptor source for this set is a woman between 65 and 79 years old with acute or convalescent COVID-19.

The rearrangement joins TRBV6-5 to TRBJ2-7; possibly TRBD2 for D (6 bases). The V gene's germline CDR1 is MNHEY and CDR2 SVGAGI. The CDR3 loop spans 12 amino acids. V lost 5 bases and J lost 6, with 11 bases in between. The CDR3 here is CASSKGGGEQYF. The CDR3 nucleotides read TGTGCCAGCAGTAAGGGAGGAGGCGAGCAGTACTTC.

This clone was counted only a few times. CDR3 loop: CASSDRGGAETQYF. CDR3 DNA: TGTGCCAGCAGCGACCGGGGTGGAGCCGAGACCCAGTACTTC. V and J are TRBV5-6 and TRBJ2-5; D possibly corresponds to TRBD2 (5 bases). CDR1 SGHDT and CDR2 YYEEEE come from the germline V gene. This CDR3 has 14 amino acids. With 4 bases removed from V and 5 bases from J, the gap between germline ends came to 15 bases.

The genes are TRBV2 and TRBJ2-1, with 11 positions matching TRBD1. Germline V gene lookup returns CDR1 SNHLY and CDR2 FYNNEI. The CDR3 runs 16 residues. V lost 6 bases to trimming and J lost 10 bases; unmatched junction nucleotides: 14. CDR3 sequence reads: CASRRGGQGVRSEQFF. The CDR3 DNA is TGTGCCAGCAGACGAGGGGGACAGGGGGTTAGGTCAGAGCAGTTCTTC.

The V gene is TRBV11-2, the J gene TRBJ1-4, with unresolved D. In germline, CDR1 is SGHAT, CDR2 FQNNGV. V was shortened by 4 bases and J by 7 bases, with 13 bases between the two germline ends. This CDR3 has 14 residues. The CDR3 is CASSSDWGGEKLFF. The CDR3 bases are TGTGCCAGCAGCTCGGACTGGGGAGGTGAAAAACTGTTTTTT. Combining the CDR3 with reference TRBV11-2 and TRBJ1-4 gives the whole variable domain EAGVAQSPRYKIIEKRQSVAFWCNPISGHATLYWYQQILGQGPKLLIQFQNNGVVDDSQLPKDRFSAERLKGVDSTLKIQPAKLEDSAVYLCASSSDWGGEKLFFGSGTQLSVL.

The chain has TRBV6-5 and TRBJ1-1; 7 bases fit TRBD1. The junction had 9 bases not matched to a gene; V was cut back by 8 bases and J by 3 bases. Per germline, CDR1 MNHEY and CDR2 SVGAGI. The CDR3 contains 14 residues. This CDR3 is CASGLQGRYTEAFF. The CDR3 DNA sequence: TGTGCCAGCGGACTACAGGGGCGGTACACTGAAGCTTTCTTT.